The 25 T cell receptor beta chains in this list originate from one sample, sequenced in a study of blood T cell repertoires in COVID-19. The protocol was immunoSEQ multiplex PCR, while the TCRdb copy is restricted to in-frame clones and leaves out a portion. The table has around 300,000 clones, around nine tenths seen once. The sequenced sample consisted of PBMCs or T cells enriched from blood (not recorded which). These TCRs come from a woman aged 55 to 70 who had recovered from COVID-19.

Worth noting for this clone: This same CDR3 is encoded by further DNA sequences in the sample. The CDR3 protein is CASSFTSGGQETQYF. The CDR3 DNA sequence: TGCGCCAGCAGCTTCACTAGCGGGGGGCAAGAGACCCAGTACTTC. J is TRBJ2-5 and V is TRBV5-1, with 12 bases lining up with TRBD2. Germline lookup yields CDR1 SGHRS and CDR2 YFSETQ. The CDR3 runs 15 residues. Losses at the gene ends were 2 bases for V and 2 bases for J; bases not matched to a gene: 1.

The rearrangement uses TRBV4-1 and TRBJ2-1, with D perhaps matching TRBD2 (6 bases). Germline CDR1 reads MGHRA; CDR2 reads YSYEKL. With 2 bases removed from V and 2 bases from J, the gap between germline ends came to 13 bases. The CDR3 is 16 residues long. CDR3 nucleotide sequence: TGCGCCAGCAGCCAAAGCCCTAGCGATACCTACAATGAGCAGTTCTTC. It is translated as CASSQSPSDTYNEQFF.

The genes are TRBV29-1 and TRBJ2-7; TRBD2 matches at 8 bases. CDR1 and CDR2 (germline): SQVTM, ANQGSEA. J was trimmed by 2 bases and V by 5 bases; bases with no gene match: 11. CDR3 length equals 15 residues. In DNA form, the CDR3 reads TGCAGCGTTTCCCCCCGCGGGGGGTTAACCTACGAGCAGTACTTC. Translated: CSVSPRGGLTYEQYF.

V usage is TRBV11-2 and J usage is TRBJ2-1; 9 positions match TRBD1. The CDR3 has 14 residues. The V and J ends lost 1 base and 8 bases, in that order; junction bases with no gene match: 3. Germline CDR1 is SGHAT and CDR2 is FQNNGV. The CDR3 region has the DNA TGTGCCAGCAGCTTAGCCGACAGGGGGGATGAGCAGTTCTTC. Translating it yields CASSLADRGDEQFF.

The rearrangement links TRBV7-8 to TRBJ1-1; maybe TRBD1 (5 bases). Germline V CDR1 and CDR2: SGHVS, FQNEAQ. This CDR3 is built from 15 residues. V was shortened by 2 bases and J by 5 bases, with 15 bases between the two germline ends. The CDR3 region has the DNA TGTGCCAGCAGCTTATTGGCCAGCCCAGGGACTGAAGCTTTCTTT. Translated: CASSLLASPGTEAFF.

In this sample, this clone turned up once. The chain combines TRBV6-5 with TRBJ1-4; D possibly corresponds to TRBD1 (6 bases). Looked up from germline, CDR1 is MNHEY and CDR2 is SVGAGI. The CDR3 has 14 residues. The V end lost 5 bases, the J end lost 3 bases, and 10 bases lay between the germline ends. DNA of the CDR3: TGTGCCAGCAGTCTAAGGACAGCTAATGAAAAACTGTTTTTT. Residues: CASSLRTANEKLFF.

V and J are TRBV6-7 and TRBJ2-4; D unclear. TRBV6-7 is classed as an ORF, of uncertain function. V dropped 7 bases and J dropped 1 base, with 17 bases sitting between them. CDR3 length: 16 residues. CDR3 protein: CASIISSRPAKNIQYF. In DNA, the CDR3 is TGTGCCAGCATTATCTCCTCGCGGCCGGCCAAAAACATTCAGTACTTC.

The chain has TRBV5-4 and TRBJ1-1; maybe TRBD1 (6 bases). Germline-derived CDR1 and CDR2 are SGHNT and YYREEE (reference sequence). This CDR3 comprises 14 residues. Between the trimmed V and J ends, which lost 4 bases and 3 bases, there was a span of 13 bases. CDR3 sequence: CASSPRGGYTEAFF. The CDR3 DNA reads TGTGCCAGCAGCCCCAGAGGGGGTTACACTGAAGCTTTCTTT.

The J gene is TRBJ2-7, the V gene TRBV5-1; 12 nucleotides line up with TRBD1. V lost 2 bases and J lost 0; bases outside the gene matches: 9. Germline V gene data show CDR1 as SGHRS and CDR2 as YFSETQ. CDR3 length: 18 residues. As DNA, the CDR3 is TGCGCCAGCAGCTTCCGGGACAGGGGGCGGTGGGGCTCCTACGAGCAGTACTTC. Its translation is CASSFRDRGRWGSYEQYF.

This clone came up once. The chain couples TRBV4-1 to TRBJ2-7; TRBD2 agrees at 7 bases. The CDR3 totals 16 residues. Germline lookup yields CDR1 MGHRA and CDR2 YSYEKL. V lost 0 bases, J lost 6 bases, and 11 bases stayed unmatched. The DNA for the CDR3 is TGCGCCAGCAGCCAAGACCCAGGACTAGTTATTTTCGAGCAGTACTTC. Protein: CASSQDPGLVIFEQYF.

The chain uses TRBV9 and TRBJ1-2; 8 bases align to TRBD1. Germline V gene lookup returns CDR1 SGDLS and CDR2 YYNGEE. The junction had 16 bases not matched to a gene; V was cut back by 4 bases and J by 8 bases. The CDR3 is 16 amino acids. The CDR3 DNA is TGTGCCAGCAGCCCTAGCGGGACAGGAGTCTATGGAGGCTACACCTTC. Translating it yields CASSPSGTGVYGGYTF.

The chain combines TRBV19 with TRBJ2-1; 8 nucleotides align to TRBD2. Germline V gene sequence: CDR1 LNHDA, CDR2 SQIVND (reference sequence). CDR3 length equals 19 residues. Germline trimming cut 9 bases from V and 1 base from J; bases unmatched to any gene: 20. Here the CDR3 reads CARTSRNFELAESYNEQFF. As DNA, the CDR3 is TGTGCCAGGACGAGCAGGAACTTTGAACTAGCGGAGTCCTACAATGAGCAGTTCTTC.

V usage is TRBV11-2 and J usage is TRBJ2-3, with TRBD2 matching 8 bases. In germline, CDR1 is SGHAT, CDR2 FQNNGV. The CDR3 has 15 amino acids. Trimming cost V 6 bases and J 5 bases; bases outside gene matches: 10. CDR3 region: CASSTVTSAQDTQYF. CDR3 DNA: TGTGCCAGCAGTACGGTGACTAGCGCACAAGATACGCAGTATTTT. The full variable domain, rest sourced from reference TRBV11-2 and TRBJ2-3, is EAGVAQSPRYKIIEKRQSVAFWCNPISGHATLYWYQQILGQGPKLLIQFQNNGVVDDSQLPKDRFSAERLKGVDSTLKIQPAKLEDSAVYLCASSTVTSAQDTQYFGPGTRLTVL.

In the case of this clone: The identical CDR3 is also encoded by other nucleotide sequences in the sample. V usage is TRBV3-1 (or the pseudogene TRBV3-2) and J usage is TRBJ2-1; no clear D. Trimming pared 1 base from V and 9 bases from J, leaving 4 bases between. The CDR3 consists of 11 residues. In germline, CDR1 is LGHDT, CDR2 YNNKEL (reference sequence). CDR3 DNA sequence: TGTGCCAGCAGCCAAGGAGGTGAGCAGTTCTTC. Encoded protein: CASSQGGEQFF.

This sequence joins TRBV5-4 and TRBJ2-1; a weak D match, TRBD2 (5 bases). Germline V gene lookup returns CDR1 SGHNT and CDR2 YYREEE (reference sequence). CDR3 length equals 14 residues. Trimming removed 0 bases at V and 7 bases at J, with 11 bases between. In nucleotides, the CDR3 is TGTGCCAGCAGCTTGGTAGCGCCCTTGAATGAGCAGTTCTTC. Protein product: CASSLVAPLNEQFF.

This chain connects TRBV6-1 to TRBJ2-2; 9 bases are shared with TRBD1. The germline V gene has CDR1 MNHNS and CDR2 SASEGT. This CDR3 comprises 17 residues. The ends lost 1 base at V and 9 bases at J; junction bases unmatched: 12. The CDR3 spells CASSEEDEGQGWWELFF. In DNA, the CDR3 is TGTGCCAGCAGTGAAGAGGATGAGGGACAGGGCTGGTGGGAGCTGTTTTTT.

This chain connects TRBV4-1 to TRBJ1-1; maybe TRBD1 (5 bases). Between the trimmed V and J ends, which lost 3 bases and 2 bases, there was a span of 10 bases. Germline CDR1 MGHRA, CDR2 YSYEKL. The CDR3 runs 14 residues. As DNA, the CDR3 is TGCGCCAGCAGCCAGGGGGGTAAAAACACTGAAGCTTTCTTT. Protein product: CASSQGGKNTEAFF.

The chain joins TRBV4-2 to TRBJ2-3; D unclear. CDR3 length: 14 amino acids. In germline, CDR1 is LGHNA, CDR2 YNFKEQ. Between the trimmed V and J ends, which lost 0 bases and 1 base, there was a span of 5 bases. The CDR3 here is CASSQESGTDTQYF. The CDR3 DNA is TGTGCCAGCAGCCAAGAGTCTGGCACAGATACGCAGTATTTT.

J is TRBJ1-4 and V is TRBV28; D is unclear. V lost 6 bases, J lost 5 bases, and 13 bases lay in between. Germline V CDR1 and CDR2: MDHEN, SYDVKM. The length of the CDR3 is 14 residues. Written as DNA, the CDR3 is TGTGCCAGCAGCGCAGTCGATACCAATGAAAAACTGTTTTTT. It specifies CASSAVDTNEKLFF.

The V call is TRBV27, the J call TRBJ2-1, with TRBD2 matching 11 bases. This CDR3 comprises 15 residues. The J segment lost 5 bases and the V segment lost 5 bases, leaving 5 bases of the junction unmatched. Per germline, CDR1 MNHEY and CDR2 SMNVEV (reference sequence). The CDR3: CASSPGTSGHNEQFF. The DNA of the CDR3 is TGTGCCAGCAGTCCCGGGACTAGCGGACACAATGAGCAGTTCTTC.

This clone was picked up one time. This chain links TRBV7-3 with TRBJ2-1; possibly TRBD2 for D (5 bases). Trimming stripped 6 bases from V and 5 bases from J, with 17 bases between. CDR1 and CDR2 from the germline V gene are SGHTA and FQGTGA. This CDR3 comprises 15 residues. In DNA form, the CDR3 reads TGTGCCAGCAGTCCTGGCTCCGGGATACACAATGAGCAGTTCTTC. Protein: CASSPGSGIHNEQFF.

The chain is built from TRBV5-4 and TRBJ1-2; D gene ambiguous. The V gene lost 3 bases and the J gene lost 1 base, with 10 bases spanning the gap. Germline-derived CDR1 and CDR2 are SGHNT and YYREEE (reference sequence). The CDR3 length is 14 residues. Here the CDR3 DNA reads TGTGCCAGCAGCTCCCGGGAACTTAACTATGGCTACACCTTC. Protein product: CASSSRELNYGYTF.

The chain combines TRBV27 with TRBJ2-3, with D tentatively TRBD2 (7 bases). CDR1 MNHEY and CDR2 SMNVEV come from the germline V gene (reference sequence). The V gene lost 8 bases and the J gene lost 5 bases, with 26 bases spanning the gap. This CDR3 comprises 17 residues. The CDR3 region has the DNA TGTGCCAGCGGTTCTATTTGGGGGGGCGGGATGAAAGATACGCAGTATTTT. Residues: CASGSIWGGGMKDTQYF.

This chain links TRBV18 with TRBJ2-1; tentative D call: TRBD2 (6 bases). CDR1 and CDR2 from the germline V gene are KGHSH and LQKENI. There are 14 residues in the CDR3. Trimming left V 2 bases short and J 9 bases short, with 14 bases between. CDR3 nucleotides: TGTGCCAGCTCACCAGTCGCGACTAGAGGTGAGCAGTTCTTC. It encodes CASSPVATRGEQFF.

This chain links TRBV6-5 with TRBJ1-5; the D gene is possibly TRBD1 (5 bases). Germline V CDR1 and CDR2: MNHEY, SVGAGI. V was clipped by 6 bases and J by 5 bases, with 17 bases between them. This CDR3 is 15 amino acids long. This CDR3 is CASRMAREGYQPQHF. Written as DNA, the CDR3 is TGTGCCAGCAGAATGGCCAGGGAGGGATATCAGCCCCAGCATTTT.